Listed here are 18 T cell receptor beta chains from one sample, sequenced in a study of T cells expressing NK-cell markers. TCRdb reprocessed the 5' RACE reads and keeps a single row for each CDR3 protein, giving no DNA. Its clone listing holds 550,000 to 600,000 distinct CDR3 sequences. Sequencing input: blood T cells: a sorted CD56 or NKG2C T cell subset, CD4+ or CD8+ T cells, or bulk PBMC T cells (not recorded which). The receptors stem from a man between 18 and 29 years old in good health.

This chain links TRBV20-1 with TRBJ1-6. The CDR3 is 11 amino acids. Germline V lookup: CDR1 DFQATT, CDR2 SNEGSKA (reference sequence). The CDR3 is CSAIDQGTLHF.

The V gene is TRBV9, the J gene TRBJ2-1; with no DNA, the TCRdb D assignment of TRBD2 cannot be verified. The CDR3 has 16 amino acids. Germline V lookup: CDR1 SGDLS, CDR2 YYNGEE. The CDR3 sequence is CASSVVSRLATNEQFF.

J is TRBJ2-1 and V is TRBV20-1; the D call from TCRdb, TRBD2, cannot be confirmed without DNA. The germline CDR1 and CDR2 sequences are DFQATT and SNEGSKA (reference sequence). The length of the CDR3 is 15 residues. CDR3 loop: CSGDVGLAGAHEQFF.

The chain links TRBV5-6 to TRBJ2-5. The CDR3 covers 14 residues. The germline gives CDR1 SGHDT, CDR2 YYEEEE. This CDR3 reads CASSLWTAWETQYF.

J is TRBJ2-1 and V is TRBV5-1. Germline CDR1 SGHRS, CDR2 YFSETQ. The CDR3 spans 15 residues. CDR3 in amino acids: CASSYTDEFYNEQFF.

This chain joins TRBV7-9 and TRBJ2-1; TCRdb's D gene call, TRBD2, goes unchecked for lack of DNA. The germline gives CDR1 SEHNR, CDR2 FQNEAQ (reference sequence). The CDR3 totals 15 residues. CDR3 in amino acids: CASSPLPQGRGEQFF.

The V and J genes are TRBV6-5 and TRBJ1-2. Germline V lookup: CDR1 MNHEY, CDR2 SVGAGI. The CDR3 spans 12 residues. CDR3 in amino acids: CASSSGLIGYTF.

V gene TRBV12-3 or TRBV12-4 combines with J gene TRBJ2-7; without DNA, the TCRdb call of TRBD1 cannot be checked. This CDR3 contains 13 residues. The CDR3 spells CASSRTPVDGQYF.

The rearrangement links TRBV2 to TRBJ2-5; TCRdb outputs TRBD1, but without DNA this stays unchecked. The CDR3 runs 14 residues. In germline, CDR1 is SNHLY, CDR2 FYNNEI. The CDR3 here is CASAGQGIRETQYF. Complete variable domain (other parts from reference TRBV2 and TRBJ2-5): EPEVTQTPSHQVTQMGQEVILRCVPISNHLYFYWYRQILGQKVEFLVSFYNNEISEKSEIFDDQFSVERPDGSNFTLKIRSTKLEDSAMYFCASAGQGIRETQYFGPGTRLLVL.

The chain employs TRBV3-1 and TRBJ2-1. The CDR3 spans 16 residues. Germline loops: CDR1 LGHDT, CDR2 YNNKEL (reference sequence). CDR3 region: CASSQDFSSSYNEQFF.

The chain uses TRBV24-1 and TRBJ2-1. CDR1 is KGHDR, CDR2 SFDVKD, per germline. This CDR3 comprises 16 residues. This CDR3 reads CATSDLTVGVSAEQFF.

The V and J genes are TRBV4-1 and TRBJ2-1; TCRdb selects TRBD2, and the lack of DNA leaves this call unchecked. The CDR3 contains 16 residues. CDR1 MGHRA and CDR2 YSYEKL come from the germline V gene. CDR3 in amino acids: CASSLLSGREGNEQFF.

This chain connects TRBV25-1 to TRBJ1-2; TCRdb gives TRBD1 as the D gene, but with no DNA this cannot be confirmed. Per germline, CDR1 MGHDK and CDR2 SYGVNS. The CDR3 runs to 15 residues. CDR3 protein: CASSEKVGGIYGYTF.

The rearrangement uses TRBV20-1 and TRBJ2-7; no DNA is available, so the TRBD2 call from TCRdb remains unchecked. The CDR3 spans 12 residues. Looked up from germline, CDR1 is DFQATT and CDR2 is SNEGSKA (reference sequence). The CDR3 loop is CSAKTSLDEQYF.

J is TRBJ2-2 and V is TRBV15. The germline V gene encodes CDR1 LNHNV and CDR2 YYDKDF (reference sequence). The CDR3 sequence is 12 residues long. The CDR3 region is CATHRHTGELFF.

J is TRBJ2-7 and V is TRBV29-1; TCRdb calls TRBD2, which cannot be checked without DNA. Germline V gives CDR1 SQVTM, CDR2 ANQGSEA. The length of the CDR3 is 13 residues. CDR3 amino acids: CSVEDGRNHEQYF.

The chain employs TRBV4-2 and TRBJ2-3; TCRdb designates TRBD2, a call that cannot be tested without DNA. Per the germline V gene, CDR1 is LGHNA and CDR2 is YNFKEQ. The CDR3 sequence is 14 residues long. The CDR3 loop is CASKGGGITDTQYF.

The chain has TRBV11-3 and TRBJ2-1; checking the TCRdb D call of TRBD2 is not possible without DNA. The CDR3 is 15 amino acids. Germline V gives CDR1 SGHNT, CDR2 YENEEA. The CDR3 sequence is CASHKRGRAENEQFF.